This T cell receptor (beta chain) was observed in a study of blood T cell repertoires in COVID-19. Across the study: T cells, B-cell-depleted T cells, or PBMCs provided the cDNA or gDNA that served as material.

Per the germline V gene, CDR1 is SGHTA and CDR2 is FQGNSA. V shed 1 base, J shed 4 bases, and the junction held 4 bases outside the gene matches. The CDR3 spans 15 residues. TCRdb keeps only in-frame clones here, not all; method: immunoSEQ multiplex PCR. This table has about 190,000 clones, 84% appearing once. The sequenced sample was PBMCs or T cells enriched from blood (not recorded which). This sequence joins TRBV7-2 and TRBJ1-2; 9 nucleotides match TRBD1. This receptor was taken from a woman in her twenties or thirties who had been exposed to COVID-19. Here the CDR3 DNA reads TGTGCCAGCAGCTTAGACAGGGGGCTTCTCTATGGCTACACCTTC. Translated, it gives CASSLDRGLLYGYTF.